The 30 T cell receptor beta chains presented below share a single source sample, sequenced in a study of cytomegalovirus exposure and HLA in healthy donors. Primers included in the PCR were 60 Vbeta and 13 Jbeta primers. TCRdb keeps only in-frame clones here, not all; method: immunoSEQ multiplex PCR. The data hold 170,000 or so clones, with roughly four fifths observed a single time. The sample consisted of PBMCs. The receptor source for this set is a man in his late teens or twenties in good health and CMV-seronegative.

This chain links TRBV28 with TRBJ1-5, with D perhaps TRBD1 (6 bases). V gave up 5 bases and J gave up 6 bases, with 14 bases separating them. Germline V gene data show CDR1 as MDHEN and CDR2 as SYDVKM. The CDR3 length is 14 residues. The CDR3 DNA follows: TGTGCCAGCAGTCTAGCCGACAGGTTTCAGCCCCAGCATTTT. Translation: CASSLADRFQPQHF. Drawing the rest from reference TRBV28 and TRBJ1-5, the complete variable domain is DVKVTQSSRYLVKRTGEKVFLECVQDMDHENMFWYRQDPGLGLRLIYFSYDVKMKEKGDIPEGYSVSREKKERFSLILESASTNQTSMYLCASSLADRFQPQHFGDGTRLSIL.

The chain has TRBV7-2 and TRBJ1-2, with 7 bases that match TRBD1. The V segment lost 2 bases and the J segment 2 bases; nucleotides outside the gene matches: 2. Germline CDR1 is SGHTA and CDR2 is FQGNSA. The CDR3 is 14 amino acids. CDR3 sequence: CASSLPGQNYGYTF. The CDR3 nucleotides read TGTGCCAGCAGCTTACCGGGACAGAACTATGGCTACACCTTC.

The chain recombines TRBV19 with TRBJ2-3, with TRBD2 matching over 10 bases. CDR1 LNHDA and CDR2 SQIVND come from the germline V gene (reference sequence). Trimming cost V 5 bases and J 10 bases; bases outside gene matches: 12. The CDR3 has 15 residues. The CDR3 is CASSFIAGGVWAQYF. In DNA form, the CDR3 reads TGTGCCAGTAGTTTCATAGCGGGGGGCGTTTGGGCGCAGTATTTT.

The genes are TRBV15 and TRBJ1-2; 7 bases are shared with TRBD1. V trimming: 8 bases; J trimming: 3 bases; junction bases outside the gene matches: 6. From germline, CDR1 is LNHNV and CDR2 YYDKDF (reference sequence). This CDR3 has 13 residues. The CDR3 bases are TGTGCCACCTCATACCAGGGGGACTATGGCTACACCTTC. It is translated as CATSYQGDYGYTF.

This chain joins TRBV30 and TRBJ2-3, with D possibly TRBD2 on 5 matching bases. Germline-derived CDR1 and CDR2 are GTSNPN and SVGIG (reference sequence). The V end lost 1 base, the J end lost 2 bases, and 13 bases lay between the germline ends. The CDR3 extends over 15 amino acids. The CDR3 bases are TGTGCCTGGAGTGGTGGTGGGAGAAACACAGATACGCAGTATTTT. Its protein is CAWSGGGRNTDTQYF.

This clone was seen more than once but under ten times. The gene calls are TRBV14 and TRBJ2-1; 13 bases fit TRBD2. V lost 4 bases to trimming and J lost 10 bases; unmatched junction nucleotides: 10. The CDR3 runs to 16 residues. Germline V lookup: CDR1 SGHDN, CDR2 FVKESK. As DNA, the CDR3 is TGTGCCAGCAGCCCCCCGGGACTAGCGGGGCGGAGGGAGCAGTTCTTC. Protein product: CASSPPGLAGRREQFF.

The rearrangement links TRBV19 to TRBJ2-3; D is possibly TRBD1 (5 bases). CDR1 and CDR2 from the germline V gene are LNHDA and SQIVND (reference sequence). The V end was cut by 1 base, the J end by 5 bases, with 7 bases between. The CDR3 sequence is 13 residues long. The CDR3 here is CASSIGRVDTQYF. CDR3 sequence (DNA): TGTGCCAGTAGTATAGGCAGGGTAGATACGCAGTATTTT.

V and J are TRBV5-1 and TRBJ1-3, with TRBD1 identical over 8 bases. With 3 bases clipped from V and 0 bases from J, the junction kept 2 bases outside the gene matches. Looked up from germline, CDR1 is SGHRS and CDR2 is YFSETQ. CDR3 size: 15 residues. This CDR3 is CASSWGQASGNTIYF. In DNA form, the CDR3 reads TGCGCCAGCAGCTGGGGACAGGCCTCTGGAAACACCATATATTTT.

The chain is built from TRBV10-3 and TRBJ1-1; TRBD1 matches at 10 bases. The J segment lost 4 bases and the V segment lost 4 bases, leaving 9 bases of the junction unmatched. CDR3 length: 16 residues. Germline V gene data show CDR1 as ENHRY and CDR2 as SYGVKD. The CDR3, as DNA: TGTGCCATCAGTGGGGCGACAGGGGGCACGACCACTGAAGCTTTCTTT. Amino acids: CAISGATGGTTTEAFF.

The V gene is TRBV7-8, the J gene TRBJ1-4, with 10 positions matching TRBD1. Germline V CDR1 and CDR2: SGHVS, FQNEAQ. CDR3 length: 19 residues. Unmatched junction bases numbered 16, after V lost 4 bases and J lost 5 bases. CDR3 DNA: TGTGCCAGCAGCTCCCTCCCGGGGACAGGGGCACTTCCCAATGAAAAACTGTTTTTT. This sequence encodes CASSSLPGTGALPNEKLFF.

DNA for the CDR3: TGTGCCAGCAGCGTAGCGCTAGCGGGAGGATCCATCTACAATGAGCAGTTCTTC. Its translation is CASSVALAGGSIYNEQFF. V usage is TRBV9 and J usage is TRBJ2-1; 11 bases align to TRBD2. In germline, CDR1 is SGDLS, CDR2 YYNGEE. V shed 0 bases, J shed 3 bases, and the junction held 8 bases outside the gene matches. The CDR3 is 18 residues long.

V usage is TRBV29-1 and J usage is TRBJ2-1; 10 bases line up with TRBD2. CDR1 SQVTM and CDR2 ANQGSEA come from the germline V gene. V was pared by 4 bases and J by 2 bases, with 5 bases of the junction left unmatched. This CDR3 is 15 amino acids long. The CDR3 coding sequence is TGCAGCGTTGGGACTAGCGGAGCTGCCTACAATGAGCAGTTCTTC. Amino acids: CSVGTSGAAYNEQFF.

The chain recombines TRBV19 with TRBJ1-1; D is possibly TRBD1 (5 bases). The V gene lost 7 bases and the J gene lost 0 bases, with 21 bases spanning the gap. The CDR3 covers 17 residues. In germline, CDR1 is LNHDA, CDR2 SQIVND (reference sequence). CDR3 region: CASTNRGSQGMNTEAFF. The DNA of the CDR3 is TGTGCCAGTACCAATAGGGGCAGCCAAGGCATGAACACTGAAGCTTTCTTT.

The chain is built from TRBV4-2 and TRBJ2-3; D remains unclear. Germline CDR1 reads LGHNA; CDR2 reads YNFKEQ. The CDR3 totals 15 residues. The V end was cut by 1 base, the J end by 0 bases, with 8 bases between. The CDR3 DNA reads TGTGCCAGCAGCCAAGTCAAGAGTAGCACAGATACGCAGTATTTT. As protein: CASSQVKSSTDTQYF.

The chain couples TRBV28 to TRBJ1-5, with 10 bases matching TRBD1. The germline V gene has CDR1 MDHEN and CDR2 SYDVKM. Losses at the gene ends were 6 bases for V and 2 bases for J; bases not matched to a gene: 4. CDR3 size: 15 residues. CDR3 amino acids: CASSLGQGGNQPQHF. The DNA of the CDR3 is TGTGCCAGCAGCCTCGGACAGGGGGGCAATCAGCCCCAGCATTTT.

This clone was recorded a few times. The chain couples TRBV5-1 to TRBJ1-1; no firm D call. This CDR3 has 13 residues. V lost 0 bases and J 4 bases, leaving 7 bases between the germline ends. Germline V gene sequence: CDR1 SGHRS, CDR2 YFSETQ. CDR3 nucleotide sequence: TGCGCCAGCAGCTTGGGAAGCGGCACTGAAGCTTTCTTT. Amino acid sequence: CASSLGSGTEAFF.

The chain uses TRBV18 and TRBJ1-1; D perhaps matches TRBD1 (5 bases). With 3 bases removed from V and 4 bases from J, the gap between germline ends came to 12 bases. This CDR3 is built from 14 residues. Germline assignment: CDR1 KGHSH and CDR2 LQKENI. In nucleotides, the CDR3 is TGTGCCAGCTCACCCAGGGTGGAGGGCACTGAAGCTTTCTTT. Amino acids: CASSPRVEGTEAFF.

For the CDR3, the DNA is TGTGCCAGCAGCTGGGGGACAGGGGAAGAGACCCAGTACTTC. It specifies CASSWGTGEETQYF. The rearrangement uses TRBV5-8 and TRBJ2-5, with TRBD1 identical over 10 bases. V gave up 3 bases and J gave up 3 bases; unmatched junction bases: 2. The germline V gene has CDR1 SGHTS and CDR2 YDEGEE. The CDR3 loop spans 14 amino acids.

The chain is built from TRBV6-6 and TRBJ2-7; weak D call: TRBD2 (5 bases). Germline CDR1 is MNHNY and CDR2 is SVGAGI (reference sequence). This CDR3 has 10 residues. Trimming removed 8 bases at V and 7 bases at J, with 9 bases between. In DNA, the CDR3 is TGTGCCAGCTCTGGCGGGGAGCAGTACTTC. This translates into CASSGGEQYF.

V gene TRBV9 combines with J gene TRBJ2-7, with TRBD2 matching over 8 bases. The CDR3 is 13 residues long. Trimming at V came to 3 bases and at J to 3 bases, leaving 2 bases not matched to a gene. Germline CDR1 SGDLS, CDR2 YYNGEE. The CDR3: CASSEGLGYEQYF. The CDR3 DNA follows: TGTGCCAGCAGCGAGGGACTAGGCTACGAGCAGTACTTC. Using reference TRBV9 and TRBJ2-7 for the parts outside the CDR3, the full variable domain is DSGVTQTPKHLITATGQRVTLRCSPRSGDLSVYWYQQSLDQGLQFLIQYYNGEERAKGNILERFSAQQFPDLHSELNLSSLELGDSALYFCASSEGLGYEQYFGPGTRLTVT.

This chain's CDR3 is CASSVRSDYEQYF. CDR3 nucleotides: TGTGCCAGCTCAGTCAGGTCGGACTACGAGCAGTACTTC. The chain links TRBV18 to TRBJ2-7, with D unresolved. The germline V gene encodes CDR1 KGHSH and CDR2 LQKENI. This CDR3 comprises 13 residues. Trimming removed 5 bases at V and 3 bases at J, with 11 bases between.

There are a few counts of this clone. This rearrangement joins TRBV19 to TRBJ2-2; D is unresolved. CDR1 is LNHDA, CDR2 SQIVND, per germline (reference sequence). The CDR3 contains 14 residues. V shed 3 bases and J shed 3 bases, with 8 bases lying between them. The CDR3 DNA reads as TGTGCCAGTAGTATGATACAGTACACCGGGGAGCTGTTTTTT. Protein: CASSMIQYTGELFF.

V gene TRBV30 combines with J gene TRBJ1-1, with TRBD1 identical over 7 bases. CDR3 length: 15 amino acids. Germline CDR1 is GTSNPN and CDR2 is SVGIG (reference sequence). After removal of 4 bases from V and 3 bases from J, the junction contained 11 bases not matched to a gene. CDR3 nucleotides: TGTGCCTGGAAGAACAGGGGCGCTGGTTACACTGAAGCTTTCTTT. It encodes CAWKNRGAGYTEAFF.

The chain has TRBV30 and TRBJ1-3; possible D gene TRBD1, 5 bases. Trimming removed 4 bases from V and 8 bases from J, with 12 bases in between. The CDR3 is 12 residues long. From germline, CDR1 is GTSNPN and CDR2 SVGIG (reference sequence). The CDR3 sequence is CAWMNGGDTIYF. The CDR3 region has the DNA TGTGCCTGGATGAACGGAGGGGACACCATATATTTT.

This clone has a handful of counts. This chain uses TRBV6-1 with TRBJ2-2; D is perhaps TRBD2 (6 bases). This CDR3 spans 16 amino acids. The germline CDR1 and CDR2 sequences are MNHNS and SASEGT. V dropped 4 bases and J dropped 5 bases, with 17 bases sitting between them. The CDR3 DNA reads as TGTGCCAGCAGTGCCCTTCAAGGAGGGGATACCGGGGAGCTGTTTTTT. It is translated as CASSALQGGDTGELFF.

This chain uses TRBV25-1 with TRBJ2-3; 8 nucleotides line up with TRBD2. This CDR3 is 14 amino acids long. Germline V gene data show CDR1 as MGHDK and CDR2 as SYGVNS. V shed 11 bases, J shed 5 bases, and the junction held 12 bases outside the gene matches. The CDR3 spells CASTKSGGQDTQYF. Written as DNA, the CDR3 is TGTGCCTCGACAAAAAGCGGGGGACAAGATACGCAGTATTTT.

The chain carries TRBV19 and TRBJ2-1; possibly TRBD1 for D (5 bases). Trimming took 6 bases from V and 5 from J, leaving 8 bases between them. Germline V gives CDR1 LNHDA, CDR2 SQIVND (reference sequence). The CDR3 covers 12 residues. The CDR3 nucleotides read TGTGCCAGTAGGCGACAGAACAATGAGCAGTTCTTC. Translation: CASRRQNNEQFF.

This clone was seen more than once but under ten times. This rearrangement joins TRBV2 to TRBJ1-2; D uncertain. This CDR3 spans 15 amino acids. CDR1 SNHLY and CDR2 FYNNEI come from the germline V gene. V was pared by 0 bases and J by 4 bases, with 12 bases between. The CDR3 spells CASSEASGFGYGYTF. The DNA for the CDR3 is TGTGCCAGCAGTGAAGCGTCAGGATTTGGCTATGGCTACACCTTC. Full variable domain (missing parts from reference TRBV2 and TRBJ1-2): EPEVTQTPSHQVTQMGQEVILRCVPISNHLYFYWYRQILGQKVEFLVSFYNNEISEKSEIFDDQFSVERPDGSNFTLKIRSTKLEDSAMYFCASSEASGFGYGYTFGSGTRLTVV.

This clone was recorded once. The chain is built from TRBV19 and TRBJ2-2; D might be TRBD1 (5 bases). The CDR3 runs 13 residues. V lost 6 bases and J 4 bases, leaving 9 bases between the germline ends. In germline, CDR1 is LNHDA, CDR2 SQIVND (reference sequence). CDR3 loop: CASSHRLTGELFF. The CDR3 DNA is TGTGCCAGTAGCCACAGGCTCACCGGGGAGCTGTTTTTT.

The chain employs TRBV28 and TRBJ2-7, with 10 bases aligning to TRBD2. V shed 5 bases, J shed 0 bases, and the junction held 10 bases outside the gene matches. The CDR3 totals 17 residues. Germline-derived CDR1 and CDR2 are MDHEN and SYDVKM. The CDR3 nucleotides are TGTGCCAGCAGTACTCAGCGGAGGACTAGCGGCTCCTACGAGCAGTACTTC. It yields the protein CASSTQRRTSGSYEQYF. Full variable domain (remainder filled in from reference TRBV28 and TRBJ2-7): DVKVTQSSRYLVKRTGEKVFLECVQDMDHENMFWYRQDPGLGLRLIYFSYDVKMKEKGDIPEGYSVSREKKERFSLILESASTNQTSMYLCASSTQRRTSGSYEQYFGPGTRLTVT.